Listed here are 29 T cell receptor beta chains from one sample, sequenced in a study of T cell repertoires in cytomegalovirus infection. MiXCR, applied by TCRdb to the reads, yields one record per CDR3 protein. This table has more than 140,000 distinct CDR3 sequences, under 8% appearing once. Material for sequencing was PBMCs. These receptors were collected from a human donor in good health (CMV status not recorded). Some clones in this sample may be carry-over from other donors' samples.

V usage is TRBV28 and J usage is TRBJ1-5, with a tentative D call TRBD1 (6 bases). V was cut by 2 bases and J by 9 bases, with 20 bases left in between. Germline V lookup: CDR1 MDHEN, CDR2 SYDVKM. This CDR3 spans 16 amino acids. The CDR3 DNA follows: TGTGCCAGCAGTTTAGCTTGGGGGCTTCGGGACCGGCCCCAGCATTTT. Its protein is CASSLAWGLRDRPQHF.

The rearrangement uses TRBV7-2 and TRBJ1-5; D might be TRBD1 (5 bases). V gave up 5 bases and J gave up 0 bases, with 17 bases separating them. Germline V gene sequence: CDR1 SGHTA, CDR2 FQGNSA. This CDR3 is built from 17 residues. CDR3 in amino acids: CASSPPGAWYSNQPQHF. The CDR3 DNA reads as TGTGCCAGCAGCCCACCTGGGGCCTGGTATAGCAATCAGCCCCAGCATTTT.

This clonotype was found a few times. The rearrangement joins TRBV19 to TRBJ2-1, with a tentative D call TRBD1 (6 bases). Germline V gives CDR1 LNHDA, CDR2 SQIVND (reference sequence). This CDR3 contains 13 residues. V lost 7 bases, J lost 8 bases, and 15 bases lay in between. The CDR3 here is CASTDRNIHEQFF. CDR3 DNA sequence: TGTGCCAGTACCGACAGGAATATCCATGAGCAGTTCTTC.

This clonotype was recorded many times. V gene TRBV7-2 combines with J gene TRBJ1-2; D not certain. This CDR3 spans 13 amino acids. Trimming left V 1 base short and J 4 bases short, with 7 bases between. The germline gives CDR1 SGHTA, CDR2 FQGNSA. CDR3 sequence: CASSLVRGYGYTF. For the CDR3, the DNA is TGTGCCAGCAGCTTAGTTCGGGGCTATGGCTACACCTTC.

This clonotype has a count of ten or more. A read error may explain this, as a much larger clone is one base away. The chain employs TRBV7-9 and TRBJ1-1, with D perhaps matching TRBD1 (5 bases). This CDR3 spans 13 amino acids. Germline V gene lookup returns CDR1 SEHNR and CDR2 FQNEAQ (reference sequence). Trimming removed 1 base at V and 4 bases at J, with 7 bases between. The chain's CDR3 is CASSLGQTTEAFF. CDR3 in DNA: TGTGCCAGCAGCTTAGGACAGACCACTGAAGCTTTCTTT.

The rearrangement links TRBV20-1 to TRBJ1-2; weak D call: TRBD1 (6 bases). The CDR3 covers 13 residues. Germline CDR1 DFQATT, CDR2 SNEGSKA (reference sequence). V was shortened by 5 bases and J by 1 base, with 11 bases between the two germline ends. The CDR3 is CSALGTFNYGYTF. DNA of the CDR3: TGCAGTGCTCTCGGGACATTTAACTATGGCTACACCTTC.

This clonotype has ten or more counts. The chain recombines TRBV7-2 with TRBJ1-1; D not resolved. Trimming pared 5 bases from V and 0 bases from J, leaving 13 bases between. The germline V gene encodes CDR1 SGHTA and CDR2 FQGNSA. The CDR3 extends over 15 amino acids. CDR3 coding DNA: TGTGCCAGCAGCCATAACCCCCGAATGAACACTGAAGCTTTCTTT. The encoded protein is CASSHNPRMNTEAFF.

This clonotype was detected many times. This sequence joins TRBV2 and TRBJ1-6; D is unclear. Germline-derived CDR1 and CDR2 are SNHLY and FYNNEI. V lost 6 bases and J lost 7, with 10 bases in between. CDR3 length: 13 amino acids. The CDR3 DNA sequence: TGTGCCAGCAGACTCGGACGGAATTCACCCCTCCACTTT. Translating gives CASRLGRNSPLHF.

The gene calls are TRBV12-3 or TRBV12-4 and TRBJ1-5, with a possible D match to TRBD1 (5 bases). The CDR3 covers 16 residues. Trimming took 3 bases from V and 0 from J, leaving 12 bases between them. The DNA of the CDR3 is TGTGCCAGCAGTTTCTGGGGGGTCGGTAGCAATCAGCCCCAGCATTTT. Its translation is CASSFWGVGSNQPQHF.

The chain combines TRBV20-1 with TRBJ2-7; perhaps TRBD1 as D (7 bases). The CDR3 runs to 14 residues. Trimming removed 3 bases from V and 3 bases from J, with 15 bases in between. CDR1 and CDR2 from the germline V gene are DFQATT and SNEGSKA (reference sequence). CDR3 DNA sequence: TGCAGTGCTAGGTGGGCGGGACAGAACTACGAGCAGTACTTC. Its translation is CSARWAGQNYEQYF.

There are many counts of this clonotype. The chain couples TRBV10-3 to TRBJ2-5, with TRBD1 matching 9 bases. CDR1 is ENHRY and CDR2 is SYGVKD in the germline V gene. The CDR3 covers 13 residues. V was clipped by 10 bases and J by 5 bases; unmatched bases: 8. CDR3 protein: CATRTGEDETQYF. The CDR3 nucleotides read TGTGCCACCCGGACAGGGGAGGATGAGACCCAGTACTTC.

This clonotype was seen many times. This chain joins TRBV7-6 and TRBJ2-3; D not resolved. From germline, CDR1 is SGHVS and CDR2 FNYEAQ. Trimming removed 5 bases from V and 6 bases from J, with 12 bases in between. This CDR3 contains 13 residues. In nucleotides, the CDR3 is TGTGCCAGCAGCCTTCGGACCTCGGATACGCAGTATTTT. It encodes CASSLRTSDTQYF.

This clonotype was seen repeatedly, ten times or more. V gene TRBV19 combines with J gene TRBJ2-1, with D tentatively TRBD1 (6 bases). V was trimmed by 9 bases and J by 3 bases, leaving 18 bases between them. The CDR3 has 15 amino acids. CDR1 and CDR2 from the germline V gene are LNHDA and SQIVND (reference sequence). The CDR3 region has the DNA TGTGCCAGCGGATCTCGCTTGGACAGCTACAATGAGCAGTTCTTC. Its protein product is CASGSRLDSYNEQFF.

There are many counts of this clonotype. The chain uses TRBV7-6 and TRBJ1-3; 7 bases match TRBD1. This CDR3 contains 18 residues. After removal of 3 bases from V and 0 bases from J, the junction contained 11 bases not matched to a gene. CDR1 and CDR2 (germline): SGHVS, FNYEAQ. CDR3 sequence: CASSLAREGAGSGNTIYF. DNA of the CDR3: TGTGCCAGCAGCTTGGCCCGAGAGGGGGCTGGCTCTGGAAACACCATATATTTT.

This chain links TRBV7-2 with TRBJ1-1; D unresolved. Germline loops: CDR1 SGHTA, CDR2 FQGNSA. This CDR3 contains 15 residues. Trimming pared 4 bases from V and 0 bases from J, leaving 12 bases between. The CDR3, as DNA: TGTGCCAGCAGCTCCCAACCCACAGTGAACACTGAAGCTTTCTTT. It is translated as CASSSQPTVNTEAFF.

This clonotype came up a few times. The chain has TRBV18 and TRBJ2-1; weak D call: TRBD2 (6 bases). Deletions cut 10 bases from V and 10 bases from J, with 17 bases between. The germline gives CDR1 KGHSH, CDR2 LQKENI. This CDR3 region has 12 residues. The CDR3 region is CATRGLPEEQFF. The DNA for the CDR3 is TGTGCCACCCGGGGACTCCCAGAAGAGCAGTTCTTC.

This clonotype was detected ten times or more. The chain is built from TRBV7-2 and TRBJ1-2; D uncertain. Trimming took off 4 bases at V and 5 bases at J, with 14 bases between the two ends. The CDR3 spans 14 residues. Germline assignment: CDR1 SGHTA and CDR2 FQGNSA. As DNA, the CDR3 is TGTGCCAGCAGCTCCGCCCGGGCGGAATATGGCTACACCTTC. Encoded protein: CASSSARAEYGYTF. Supplemented by reference TRBV7-2 and TRBJ1-2, the full variable domain reads GAGVSQSPSNKVTEKGKDVELRCDPISGHTALYWYRQSLGQGLEFLIYFQGNSAPDKSGLPSDRFSAERTGGSVSTLTIQRTQQEDSAVYLCASSSARAEYGYTFGSGTRLTVV.

In its sample, this clonotype was seen many times. The rearrangement joins TRBV6-2 or TRBV6-3 to TRBJ1-1; D unresolved. CDR1 and CDR2 (germline): MNHEY, SVGEGT. The V end lost 9 bases, the J end lost 6 bases, and 17 bases lay between the germline ends. CDR3 length equals 13 residues. CDR3 nucleotides: TGTGCCAGTACAACGGCCGTACTCTCTGAAGCTTTCTTT. Translation: CASTTAVLSEAFF.

The table lists this clonotype with many counts. The CDR3 DNA sequence: TGTGCCAGCAGCCGACCGGTTCGTGCGTCGGGGGTTGAAGCTTTCTTT. Translated, it gives CASSRPVRASGVEAFF. This chain links TRBV7-2 with TRBJ1-1; a weak D match, TRBD1 (5 bases). Germline V gene sequence: CDR1 SGHTA, CDR2 FQGNSA. The V end lost 5 bases, the J end lost 7 bases, and 23 bases lay between the germline ends. CDR3 size: 16 residues.

The table lists this clonotype with a few counts. A read error may explain this, as a much larger clone is one base away. The rearrangement links TRBV7-7 to TRBJ1-2; no reliable D call. The CDR3 spans 12 residues. Trimming cost V 2 bases and J 2 bases, with 3 bases left between them. Germline CDR1 and CDR2: SSHAT and FNYEAQ (reference sequence). This chain's CDR3 is CASSLINYGYTF. Here the CDR3 DNA reads TGTGCCAGCAGCTTAATCAACTATGGCTACACCTTC.

This clonotype was seen ten or more times. The rearrangement links TRBV6-2 or TRBV6-3 to TRBJ1-3; D gene ambiguous. The CDR3 consists of 16 residues. Germline CDR1 MNHEY, CDR2 SVGEGT. The V and J ends lost 4 bases and 1 base respectively, with 14 bases between them. The CDR3 DNA follows: TGTGCCAGCAGTTGGGCTCGGGGAGGATCTGGAAACACCATATATTTT. Residues: CASSWARGGSGNTIYF.

This clonotype was picked up many times. The chain carries TRBV7-2 and TRBJ1-3, with D unresolved. This CDR3 comprises 13 residues. The germline V gene has CDR1 SGHTA and CDR2 FQGNSA. V lost 3 bases to trimming and J lost 6 bases, with 9 bases between them. CDR3 sequence: CASSFGQTNTIYF. DNA for the CDR3: TGTGCCAGCAGCTTCGGGCAGACAAACACCATATATTTT.

The rearrangement links TRBV5-1 to TRBJ2-3; the match to TRBD2 covers 8 bases. Looked up from germline, CDR1 is SGHRS and CDR2 is YFSETQ. The V gene end was trimmed by 4 bases and the J gene end by 5 bases; junction bases not matched to a gene: 12. This CDR3 is built from 16 residues. CDR3 DNA sequence: TGCGCCAGCAGCCGCTTTGGGCGGGGGGAAGTAGATACGCAGTATTTT. It codes for CASSRFGRGEVDTQYF.

Only a few counts were recorded for this clonotype. The J gene is TRBJ1-1, the V gene TRBV10-3; 8 nucleotides align to TRBD1. CDR3 size: 13 residues. Germline V gives CDR1 ENHRY, CDR2 SYGVKD. V was pared by 6 bases and J by 8 bases, with 8 bases of the junction left unmatched. Here the CDR3 reads CAIRVTGDVEAFF. CDR3 bases: TGTGCCATCAGGGTGACAGGGGATGTAGAAGCTTTCTTT.

This chain links TRBV19 with TRBJ2-1; the match to TRBD2 covers 15 bases. The CDR3 has 15 residues. Per germline, CDR1 LNHDA and CDR2 SQIVND (reference sequence). V gave up 5 bases and J gave up 7 bases; unmatched junction bases: 3. In nucleotides, the CDR3 is TGTGCCAGTAGTCGGACTAGCGGGGGGGTGAATGAGCAGTTCTTC. Its protein is CASSRTSGGVNEQFF. Supplemented by reference TRBV19 and TRBJ2-1, the full variable domain reads DGGITQSPKYLFRKEGQNVTLSCEQNLNHDAMYWYRQDPGQGLRLIYYSQIVNDFQKGDIAEGYSVSREKKESFPLTVTSAQKNPTAFYLCASSRTSGGVNEQFFGPGTRLTVL.

V and J are TRBV9 and TRBJ1-5, with D maybe TRBD1 (6 bases). The V gene's germline CDR1 is SGDLS and CDR2 YYNGEE. CDR3 length: 14 amino acids. Trimming cost V 3 bases and J 3 bases, with 10 bases left between them. CDR3 residues: CASSADRYNQPQHF. The CDR3 nucleotides read TGTGCCAGCAGCGCGGACAGATACAATCAGCCCCAGCATTTT.

The chain uses TRBV28 and TRBJ1-5; D unresolved. The CDR3 totals 14 residues. Trimming cost V 4 bases and J 0 bases, with 7 bases left between them. The germline gives CDR1 MDHEN, CDR2 SYDVKM. For the CDR3, the DNA is TGTGCCAGCAGTTGGGGATATAGCAATCAGCCCCAGCATTTT. This encodes CASSWGYSNQPQHF.

The table lists this clonotype with many counts. The rearrangement uses TRBV28 and TRBJ1-4; D may be TRBD1 (5 bases). V gave up 6 bases and J gave up 8 bases, with 10 bases separating them. CDR1 is MDHEN, CDR2 SYDVKM, per germline. This CDR3 contains 12 residues. The CDR3 spells CASSAWGEKLFF. CDR3 in DNA: TGTGCCAGCAGCGCATGGGGGGAAAAACTGTTTTTT.

Many counts were recorded for this clonotype. The rearrangement uses TRBV7-2 and TRBJ2-4; D might be TRBD2 (6 bases). CDR3 length: 15 residues. Germline values: CDR1 SGHTA, CDR2 FQGNSA. V lost 6 bases, J lost 2 bases, and 14 bases lay in between. The CDR3: CASSYTRGTKNIQYF. The CDR3 region has the DNA TGTGCCAGCAGTTACACCCGGGGGACCAAAAACATTCAGTACTTC.